Below, 22 T cell receptor delta chains from the same sample are listed, as sequenced in a study of Vδ1+ human thymocytes. These receptors have no known antigen. The template was reverse-transcribed extracted RNA. CDR3 amplicons came from multiplex PCR with pooled V-gene forward and constant-region reverse primers. TCRdb processed the multiplex PCR reads again with the CATT caller. The sample has about 25,000 delta-chain clones; about 31% are singletons. Notes on the study in general: Highly polyclonal TRG and TRD repertoires with Gaussian CDR3 length distributions appeared in thymus.

The specimen was Vdelta1+ gamma-delta thymocytes from the thymus. Sample subset: FACS-sorted CD3+ TCRalphabeta- TCRVdelta1+ TCRVdelta2- thymocytes. Receptors were obtained from a boy under three years old who had congenital heart surgery.

The chain employs TRDV1 and TRDJ1; D ambiguous. V lost 0 bases, J lost 6 bases, and 17 bases lay in between. The CDR3 consists of 16 residues. CDR1 is TSWWSYY, CDR2 QGS, per germline. The CDR3 loop reads CALGELKEAHPYKLIF. In DNA, the CDR3 is TGTGCTCTTGGGGAACTCAAGGAAGCTCATCCTTATAAACTCATCTTT.

The table lists this clone with a few counts. The chain carries TRDV1 and TRDJ1; D gene unclear. The length of the CDR3 is 16 residues. In germline, CDR1 is TSWWSYY, CDR2 QGS. The V gene lost 3 bases and the J gene lost 0 bases, with 14 bases spanning the gap. CDR3 sequence: CALGEGRRPYTDKLIF. The CDR3 DNA follows: TGTGCTCTTGGGGAGGGCCGGAGGCCGTACACCGATAAACTCATCTTT.

This clone counts as medium-sized (0.01 to 0.1%). The chain uses TRDV1 and TRDJ1; D unclear. The CDR3 is 15 amino acids. V lost 1 base and J lost 1, with 10 bases in between. CDR1 is TSWWSYY and CDR2 is QGS in the germline V gene. The CDR3 bases are TGTGCTCTTGGGGAACATTTTATCTTCACCGATAAACTCATCTTT. Encoded protein: CALGEHFIFTDKLIF.

Concerning this clone: This may arise from a read error, as a much more abundant clone is one base away. This rearrangement joins TRDV1 to TRDJ1, with TRDD3 identical over 9 bases. Unmatched junction bases numbered 11, after V lost 1 base and J lost 5 bases. This CDR3 is built from 17 residues. Germline CDR1 reads TSWWSYY; CDR2 reads QGS. The CDR3 region is CALGEQFPSWGMDKLIF. DNA of the CDR3: TGTGCTCTTGGGGAACAGTTCCCTTCCTGGGGGATGGATAAACTCATCTTT.

There are a few counts of this clone. The chain joins TRDV1 to TRDJ1; the D is unclear. Germline CDR1 TSWWSYY, CDR2 QGS. Trimming removed 5 bases at V and 0 bases at J, with 7 bases between. The CDR3 has 13 amino acids. CDR3 residues: CALGFLDTDKLIF. In nucleotides, the CDR3 is TGTGCTCTTGGGTTTTTAGACACCGATAAACTCATCTTT.

This clone was observed once. A read error is possible here, since a much larger clone lies one base away. The genes are TRDV1 and TRDJ1; D gene ambiguous. The CDR3 runs 17 residues. Trimming stripped 0 bases from V and 0 bases from J, with 14 bases between. Germline lookup yields CDR1 TSWWSYY and CDR2 QGS. In DNA form, the CDR3 reads TGTGCTCTTGGGGAACTTCCCCTCCACCTGTACACCGATAAACTCATCTTT. Translated, it gives CALGELPLHLYTDKLIF.

As for this clone: A read error may produce the germline difference seen at one junction end. This chain uses TRDV1 with TRDJ1; unclear D gene. The germline gives CDR1 TSWWSYY, CDR2 QGS. This CDR3 has 15 amino acids. The CDR3 DNA reads as TGTGCTCTTGGGCAGAGGGCCTTTTACACCGGTAAACTCATCTTT. Protein: CALGQRAFYTGKLIF.

The V and J genes are TRDV1 and TRDJ1; TRDD3 matches at 12 bases. The CDR3 has 25 residues. With V trimmed by 5 bases and J by 0 bases, 31 bases remained unmatched. Germline CDR1 and CDR2: TSWWSYY and QGS. The CDR3 here is CALGTNLASLLHLLGDTPYTDKLIF. CDR3 bases: TGTGCTCTTGGGACTAACCTGGCTTCCCTTCTTCACCTGCTGGGGGATACGCCCTACACCGATAAACTCATCTTT.

The J gene is TRDJ1, the V gene TRDV1; no clear D. CDR1 is TSWWSYY and CDR2 is QGS in the germline V gene. The germline V and J ends were trimmed by 1 base and 7 bases, with 13 bases remaining between them. The length of the CDR3 is 14 residues. The CDR3 nucleotides read TGTGCTCTTGGGGAACCGGTTCCCGACTCTAAACTCATCTTT. It specifies CALGEPVPDSKLIF.

The rearrangement links TRDV1 to TRDJ1; 10 nucleotides agree with TRDD3. The CDR3 covers 17 residues. V dropped 5 bases and J dropped 0; count of bases not matched to a gene: 9. Germline-derived CDR1 and CDR2 are TSWWSYY and QGS. The CDR3 bases are TGTGCTCTTGGGCGTGACCGGACTGGGGGATACACCGATAAACTCATCTTT. It specifies CALGRDRTGGYTDKLIF.

This clone was seen a few times. The V and J genes are TRDV1 and TRDJ1, with unresolved D. The CDR3 has 17 residues. V dropped 1 base and J dropped 0 bases, with 15 bases sitting between them. Germline CDR1 and CDR2: TSWWSYY and QGS. CDR3 sequence (DNA): TGTGCTCTTGGGGAACCCCGACCCAATCCTTACACCGATAAACTCATCTTT. It is translated as CALGEPRPNPYTDKLIF.

Turning to this clone: A much larger clone lies a single base off, so this may be a read error. The chain employs TRDV1 and TRDJ1, with a tentative D call TRDD3 (6 bases). CDR3 length: 20 amino acids. The V gene's germline CDR1 is TSWWSYY and CDR2 QGS. Written as DNA, the CDR3 is TGTGCTCCTGGGGAAACGGGAGCCTCAACCTGGGATCTGATAGCCGATAAACTCATCTTT. As protein: CAPGETGASTWDLIADKLIF.

The chain employs TRDV1 and TRDJ1, with 9 nucleotides matching TRDD3. V trimming: 2 bases; J trimming: 3 bases; junction bases outside the gene matches: 25. Germline CDR1 and CDR2: TSWWSYY and QGS. This CDR3 region has 22 residues. Written as DNA, the CDR3 is TGTGCTCTTGGGGAAAACGCACCCTACTCAGATCCTGGGGGATCCCACCCCGATAAACTCATCTTT. As protein: CALGENAPYSDPGGSHPDKLIF.

The chain recombines TRDV1 with TRDJ1; maybe TRDD3 (5 bases). Looked up from germline, CDR1 is TSWWSYY and CDR2 is QGS. V was trimmed by 4 bases and J by 4 bases, leaving 25 bases between them. The CDR3 totals 18 residues. The CDR3: CALGGWGYPEKWGDKLIF. In DNA form, the CDR3 reads TGTGCTCTTGGGGGGTGGGGCTATCCCGAAAAGTGGGGCGATAAACTCATCTTT.

This clone is medium-sized in the sample. This chain joins TRDV1 and TRDJ1, with 9 bases identical to TRDD3. J was trimmed by 0 bases and V by 3 bases; bases with no gene match: 11. This CDR3 has 18 amino acids. CDR1 is TSWWSYY, CDR2 QGS, per germline. CDR3 DNA sequence: TGTGCTCTTGGGGAGATTCCTGCTGGGGGATTCTACACCGATAAACTCATCTTT. Residues: CALGEIPAGGFYTDKLIF.

The sample holds many counts of this clone. The chain carries TRDV1 and TRDJ1; 11 bases match TRDD3. V shed 2 bases, J shed 0 bases, and the junction held 38 bases outside the gene matches. Germline V gene data show CDR1 as TSWWSYY and CDR2 as QGS. This CDR3 comprises 28 residues. The CDR3 region is CALGEIPLFRSLPADQYWGIRYTDKLIF. In DNA form, the CDR3 reads TGTGCTCTTGGGGAAATTCCACTCTTCCGCTCATTACCCGCAGACCAGTACTGGGGGATAAGGTACACCGATAAACTCATCTTT.

V usage is TRDV1 and J usage is TRDJ1; 12 bases align to TRDD3. The CDR3 is 21 amino acids. Germline V gives CDR1 TSWWSYY, CDR2 QGS. J was trimmed by 0 bases and V by 5 bases; bases with no gene match: 19. The CDR3 bases are TGTGCTCTTGGGAAGGGCCTTCGAGGTACTGGGGGATACTCGTACACCGATAAACTCATCTTT. Amino acids: CALGKGLRGTGGYSYTDKLIF.

On this clone: It may be a read error: a sequence one base away is much more abundant. This same CDR3 is encoded by further DNA sequences in the sample. The chain has TRDV1 and TRDJ1; D is possibly TRDD3 (5 bases). The CDR3 is 17 amino acids. The germline V gene encodes CDR1 TSWWSYY and CDR2 QGS. The CDR3 coding sequence is TGTGCACTTGGGGAACTTGCGGGTCCCCCCTCAACCGATAAACTCATCTTT. It codes for CALGELAGPPSTDKLIF.

This chain links TRDV1 with TRDJ1, with 11 bases matching TRDD3. V gave up 5 bases and J gave up 6 bases; unmatched junction bases: 26. This CDR3 has 21 residues. In germline, CDR1 is TSWWSYY, CDR2 QGS. For the CDR3, the DNA is TGTGCTCTTGGGACCGAGGCCCTCTACGGGTCCGTGGGGGATACGCGTAATAAACTCATCTTT. Translated, it gives CALGTEALYGSVGDTRNKLIF.

This clone has more than one count but fewer than ten. This may be a read error, as it is one base from a much larger clone. The V call is TRDV2, the J call TRDJ1, with 7 bases fitting TRDD3. The CDR3 totals 20 residues. The V and J ends lost 0 bases and 4 bases, in that order; junction bases with no gene match: 22. CDR1 and CDR2 (germline): GEAIGNYY, EKD. In nucleotides, the CDR3 is TGTGCCTGTGACACCGGGGCTGGGGATAGGAGTACATCGTACATCGATAAACTCATCTTT. This encodes CACDTGAGDRSTSYIDKLIF.

This chain uses TRDV1 with TRDJ1; 10 positions agree with TRDD3. This CDR3 has 20 amino acids. V lost 2 bases, J lost 0 bases, and 15 bases stayed unmatched. The germline V gene encodes CDR1 TSWWSYY and CDR2 QGS. Here the CDR3 reads CALGEWFFRTGGSHTDKLIF. DNA of the CDR3: TGTGCTCTTGGGGAATGGTTCTTTCGTACTGGGGGATCCCACACCGATAAACTCATCTTT.

V and J are TRDV1 and TRDJ1; tentative D call: TRDD3 (6 bases). Trimming took off 0 bases at V and 0 bases at J, with 23 bases between the two ends. The CDR3 is made up of 20 amino acids. Germline V gene sequence: CDR1 TSWWSYY, CDR2 QGS. This chain's CDR3 is CALGELARFPPLGYTDKLIF. The CDR3 bases are TGTGCTCTTGGGGAACTAGCCCGTTTCCCACCACTGGGTTACACCGATAAACTCATCTTT.